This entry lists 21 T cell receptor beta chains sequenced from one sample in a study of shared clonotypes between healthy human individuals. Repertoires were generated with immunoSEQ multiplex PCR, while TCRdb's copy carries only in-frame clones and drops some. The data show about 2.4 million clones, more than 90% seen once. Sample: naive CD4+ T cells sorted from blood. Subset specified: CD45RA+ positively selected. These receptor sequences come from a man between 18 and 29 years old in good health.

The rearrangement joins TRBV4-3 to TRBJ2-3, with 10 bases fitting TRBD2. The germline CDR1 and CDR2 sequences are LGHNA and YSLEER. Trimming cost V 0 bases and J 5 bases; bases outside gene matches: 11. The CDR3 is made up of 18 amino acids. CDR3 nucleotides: TGCGCCAGCAGCCAAGATTTTGGGCTAGCGGGAGTTAAAGATACGCAGTATTTT. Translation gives CASSQDFGLAGVKDTQYF.

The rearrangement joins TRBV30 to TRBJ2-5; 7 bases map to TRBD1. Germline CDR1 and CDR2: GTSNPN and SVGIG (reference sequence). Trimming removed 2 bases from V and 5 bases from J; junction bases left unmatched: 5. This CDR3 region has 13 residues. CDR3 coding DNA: TGTGCCTGGAGTCTAGGGACAGCCGAGACCCAGTACTTC. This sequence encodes CAWSLGTAETQYF.

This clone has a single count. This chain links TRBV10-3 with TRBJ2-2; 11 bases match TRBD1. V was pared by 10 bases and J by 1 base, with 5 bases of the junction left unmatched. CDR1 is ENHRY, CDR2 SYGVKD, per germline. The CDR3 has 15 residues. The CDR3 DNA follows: TGTGCCAGCGGACAGGGGGCGGAGAACACCGGGGAGCTGTTTTTT. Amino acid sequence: CASGQGAENTGELFF.

The CDR3, as DNA: TGTGCCAGCAGTTACCCGACAGGGGAGAGCGAGACCCAGTACTTC. Its protein product is CASSYPTGESETQYF. The gene calls are TRBV6-6 and TRBJ2-5; 8 bases fit TRBD1. Germline trimming cut 2 bases from V and 5 bases from J; bases unmatched to any gene: 7. The V gene's germline CDR1 is MNHNY and CDR2 SVGAGI (reference sequence). CDR3 length: 15 amino acids.

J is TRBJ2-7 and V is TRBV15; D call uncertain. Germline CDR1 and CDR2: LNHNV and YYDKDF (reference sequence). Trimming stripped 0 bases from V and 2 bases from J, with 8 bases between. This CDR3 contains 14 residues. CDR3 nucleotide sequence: TGTGCCACCAGCAGAGATGCGCAGGCCTACGAGCAGTACTTC. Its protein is CATSRDAQAYEQYF.

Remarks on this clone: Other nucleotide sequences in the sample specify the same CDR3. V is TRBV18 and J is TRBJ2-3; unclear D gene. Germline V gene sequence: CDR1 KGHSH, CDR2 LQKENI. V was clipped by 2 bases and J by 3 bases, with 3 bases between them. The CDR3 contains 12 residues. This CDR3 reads CASSPTTDTQYF. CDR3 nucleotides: TGTGCCAGCTCACCAACTACAGATACGCAGTATTTT.

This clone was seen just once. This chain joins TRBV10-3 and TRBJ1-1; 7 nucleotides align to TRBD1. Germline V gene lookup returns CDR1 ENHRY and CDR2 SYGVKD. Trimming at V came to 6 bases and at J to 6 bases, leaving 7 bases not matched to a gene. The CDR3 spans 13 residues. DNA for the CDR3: TGTGCCATCAGAAAGGACAGGACCGCTGAAGCTTTCTTT. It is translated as CAIRKDRTAEAFF.

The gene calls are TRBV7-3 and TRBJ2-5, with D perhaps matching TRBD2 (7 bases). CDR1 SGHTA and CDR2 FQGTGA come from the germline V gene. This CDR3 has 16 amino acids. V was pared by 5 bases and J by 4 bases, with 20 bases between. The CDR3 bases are TGTGCCAGCAGCGCCCAAGGGGGGGCGAGTAGAGAGACCCAGTACTTC. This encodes CASSAQGGASRETQYF.

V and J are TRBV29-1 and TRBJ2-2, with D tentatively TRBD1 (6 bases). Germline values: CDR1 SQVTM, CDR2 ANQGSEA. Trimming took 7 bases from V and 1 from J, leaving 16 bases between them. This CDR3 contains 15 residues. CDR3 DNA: TGCAGCGCCGGATATACAGGGAGGAACACCGGGGAGCTGTTTTTT. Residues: CSAGYTGRNTGELFF.

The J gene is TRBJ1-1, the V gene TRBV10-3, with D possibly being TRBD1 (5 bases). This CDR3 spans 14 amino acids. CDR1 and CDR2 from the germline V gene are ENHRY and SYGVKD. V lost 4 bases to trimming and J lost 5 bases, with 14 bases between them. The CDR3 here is CAISVSPGDTEAFF. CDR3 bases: TGTGCCATCAGTGTTTCTCCGGGGGATACTGAAGCTTTCTTT.

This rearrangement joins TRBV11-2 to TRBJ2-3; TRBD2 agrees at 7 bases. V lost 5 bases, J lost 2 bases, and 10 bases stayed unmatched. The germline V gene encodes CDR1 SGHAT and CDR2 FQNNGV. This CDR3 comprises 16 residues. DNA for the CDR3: TGTGCCAGCAGCCCCGGGGGTAGCGGGCACACAGATACGCAGTATTTT. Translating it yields CASSPGGSGHTDTQYF.

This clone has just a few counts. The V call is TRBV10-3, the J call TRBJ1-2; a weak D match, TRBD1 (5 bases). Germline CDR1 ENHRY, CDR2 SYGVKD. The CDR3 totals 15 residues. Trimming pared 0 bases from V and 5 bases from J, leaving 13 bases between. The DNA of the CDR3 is TGTGCCATCAGTGAGTCAGGGGCCATCGTGTATGGCTACACCTTC. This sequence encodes CAISESGAIVYGYTF.

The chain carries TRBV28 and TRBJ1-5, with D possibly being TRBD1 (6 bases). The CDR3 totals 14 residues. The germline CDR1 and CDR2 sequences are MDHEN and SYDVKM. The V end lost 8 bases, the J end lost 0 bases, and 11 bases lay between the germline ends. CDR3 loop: CASSGAYSNQPQHF. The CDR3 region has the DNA TGTGCCAGCTCGGGGGCTTATAGCAATCAGCCCCAGCATTTT. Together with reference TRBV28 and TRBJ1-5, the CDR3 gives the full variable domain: DVKVTQSSRYLVKRTGEKVFLECVQDMDHENMFWYRQDPGLGLRLIYFSYDVKMKEKGDIPEGYSVSREKKERFSLILESASTNQTSMYLCASSGAYSNQPQHFGDGTRLSIL.

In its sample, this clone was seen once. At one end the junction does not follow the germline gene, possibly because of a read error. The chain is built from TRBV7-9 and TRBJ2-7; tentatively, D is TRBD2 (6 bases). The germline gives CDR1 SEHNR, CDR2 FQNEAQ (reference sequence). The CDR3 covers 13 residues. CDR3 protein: CASSLAGGYEKYF. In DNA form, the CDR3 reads TGTGCCAGCAGCTTAGCGGGAGGCTACGAGAAGTACTTC.

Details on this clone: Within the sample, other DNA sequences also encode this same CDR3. The CDR3 nucleotides read TGTGCCTGGAGTCGACAGGAAAATCAGCCCCAGCATTTT. It yields the protein CAWSRQENQPQHF. The rearrangement links TRBV30 to TRBJ1-5; a weak D match, TRBD1 (6 bases). Trimming removed 2 bases from V and 4 bases from J, with 9 bases in between. Germline V lookup: CDR1 GTSNPN, CDR2 SVGIG (reference sequence). The CDR3 loop spans 13 amino acids.

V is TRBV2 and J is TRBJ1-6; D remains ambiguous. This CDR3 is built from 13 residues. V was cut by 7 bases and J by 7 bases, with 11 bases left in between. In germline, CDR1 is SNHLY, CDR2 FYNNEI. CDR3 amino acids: CASTTVPNSPLHF. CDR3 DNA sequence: TGTGCCAGCACTACTGTCCCGAATTCACCCCTCCACTTT. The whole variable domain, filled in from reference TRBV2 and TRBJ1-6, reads EPEVTQTPSHQVTQMGQEVILRCVPISNHLYFYWYRQILGQKVEFLVSFYNNEISEKSEIFDDQFSVERPDGSNFTLKIRSTKLEDSAMYFCASTTVPNSPLHFGNGTRLTVT.

The CDR3 reads CATSRDRGFIYNEQFF. DNA for the CDR3: TGTGCCACCAGCAGAGATCGGGGGTTCATTTACAATGAGCAGTTCTTC. The chain links TRBV15 to TRBJ2-1; D possibly corresponds to TRBD2 (6 bases). This CDR3 spans 16 amino acids. Germline V gene lookup returns CDR1 LNHNV and CDR2 YYDKDF (reference sequence). Trimming removed 0 bases at V and 4 bases at J, with 13 bases between.

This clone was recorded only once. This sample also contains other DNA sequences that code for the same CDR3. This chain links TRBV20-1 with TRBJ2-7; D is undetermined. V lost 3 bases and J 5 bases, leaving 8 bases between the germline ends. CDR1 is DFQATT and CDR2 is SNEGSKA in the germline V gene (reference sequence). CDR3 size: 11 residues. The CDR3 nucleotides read TGCAGTGCTAGGGTGGGGAACGAGCAGTACTTC. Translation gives CSARVGNEQYF.

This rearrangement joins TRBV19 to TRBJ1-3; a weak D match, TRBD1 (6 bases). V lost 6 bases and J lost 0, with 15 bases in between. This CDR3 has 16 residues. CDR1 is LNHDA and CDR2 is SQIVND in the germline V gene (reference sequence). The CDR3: CASSRPGAISGNTIYF. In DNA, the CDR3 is TGTGCCAGTAGCCGACCGGGGGCCATCTCTGGAAACACCATATATTTT.

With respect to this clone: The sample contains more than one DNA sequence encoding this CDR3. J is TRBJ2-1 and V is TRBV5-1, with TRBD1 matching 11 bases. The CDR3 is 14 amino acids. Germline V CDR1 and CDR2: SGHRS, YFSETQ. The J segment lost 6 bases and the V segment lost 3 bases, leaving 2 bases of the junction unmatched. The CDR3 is CASSSGQGANEQFF. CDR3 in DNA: TGCGCCAGCAGCTCCGGACAGGGGGCCAATGAGCAGTTCTTC. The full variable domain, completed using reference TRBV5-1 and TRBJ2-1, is KAGVTQTPRYLIKTRGQQVTLSCSPISGHRSVSWYQQTPGQGLQFLFEYFSETQRNKGNFPGRFSGRQFSNSRSEMNVSTLELGDSALYLCASSSGQGANEQFFGPGTRLTVL.

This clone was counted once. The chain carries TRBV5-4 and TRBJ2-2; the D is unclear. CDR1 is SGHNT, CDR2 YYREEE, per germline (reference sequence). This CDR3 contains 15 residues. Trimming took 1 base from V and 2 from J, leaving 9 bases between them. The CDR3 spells CASSLSVGNTGELFF. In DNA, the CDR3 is TGTGCCAGCAGCTTGTCGGTGGGCAACACCGGGGAGCTGTTTTTT. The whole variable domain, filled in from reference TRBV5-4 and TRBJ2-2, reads ETGVTQSPTHLIKTRGQQVTLRCSSQSGHNTVSWYQQALGQGPQFIFQYYREEENGRGNFPPRFSGLQFPNYSSELNVNALELDDSALYLCASSLSVGNTGELFFGEGSRLTVL.